This T cell receptor beta chain was observed in a study of blood T cell repertoires in COVID-19. As for the study in general: Specimens from acute and convalescent COVID-19 originated in the United States, Italy and Spain. Nucleic acid was either cDNA or gDNA, and it came from T cells, B-cell-depleted T cells, or PBMCs.

Participants were placed into cohorts based on the clinical history they reported. Original processing notes: Estimated nucleated cell counts came from reference gene primer amplification. The method was immunoSEQ multiplex PCR; TCRdb's version includes in-frame clones alone and lacks a portion of them. For V, J and clone size, that table is used; D and trimming come from the DNA. Of 140,000 to 150,000 clones listed, roughly three quarters are singletons. This clone was picked up a small number of times. With 5 bases clipped from V and 1 base from J, the junction kept 6 bases outside the gene matches. CDR3 length equals 16 residues. Germline CDR1 reads SGHAT; CDR2 reads FQNNGV.

The clonotype comes from a woman in her forties or fifties who had recovered from COVID-19. The rearrangement uses TRBV11-2 and TRBJ1-3; 9 bases fit TRBD1. Sequencing was carried out using PBMCs or T cells enriched from blood (not recorded which). CDR3 protein: CASSTGGQGSGNTIYF. CDR3 nucleotide sequence: TGTGCCAGCAGCACAGGGGGACAGGGATCTGGAAACACCATATATTTT.